Presented here are 19 T cell receptor beta chains from one specimen sequenced in a study of response to subunit inactivated influenza vaccine. A single record per CDR3 protein comes from TCRdb applying MiXCR to the RT-PCR reads. The sample shows about 190,000 distinct CDR3 sequences, roughly 14% of them seen only once. The sequenced sample was CD8+ T cells sorted from PBMCs, obtained around 5 days after vaccination. Every receptor here comes from a man aged 45-60 years who received an inactivated influenza vaccine.

The rearrangement joins TRBV11-2 to TRBJ2-3, with TRBD2 matching over 11 bases. CDR1 is SGHAT, CDR2 FQNNGV, per germline. The CDR3 has 15 residues. V lost 3 bases, J lost 2 bases, and 1 base stayed unmatched. The CDR3 bases are TGTGCCAGCAGCTTGACTAGCGGGATCACAGATACGCAGTATTTT. Its translation is CASSLTSGITDTQYF.

This rearrangement joins TRBV19 to TRBJ2-1; D could derive from TRBD1 or TRBD2 (5 bases each). Germline V gene lookup returns CDR1 LNHDA and CDR2 SQIVND (reference sequence). The V gene lost 6 bases and the J gene lost 5 bases, with 23 bases spanning the gap. The CDR3 extends over 17 amino acids. The CDR3 is CASRSAGLWELDNEQFF. In DNA, the CDR3 is TGTGCCAGTAGGTCCGCAGGGTTATGGGAGCTCGACAATGAGCAGTTCTTC.

This CDR3 is CSVGDPRESYNEQFF. CDR3 nucleotide sequence: TGCAGCGTTGGAGACCCTAGGGAATCCTACAATGAGCAGTTCTTC. The V gene is TRBV29-1, the J gene TRBJ2-1; D is unclear. CDR3 length equals 15 residues. The germline CDR1 and CDR2 sequences are SQVTM and ANQGSEA. V was pared by 4 bases and J by 1 base, with 14 bases between.

This clonotype was seen at least ten times. This sequence joins TRBV25-1 and TRBJ2-5, with a weak D call TRBD1 (5 bases). The length of the CDR3 is 15 residues. V was cut by 2 bases and J by 1 base, with 11 bases left in between. Germline V gene data show CDR1 as MGHDK and CDR2 as SYGVNS. The CDR3 bases are TGTGCCAGCAGTGAAACAGGTGCAGGCCAAGAGACCCAGTACTTC. Its protein product is CASSETGAGQETQYF.

This clonotype was recorded at least ten times. The chain combines TRBV4-3 with TRBJ2-7, with D perhaps matching TRBD1 (6 bases). Germline CDR1 is LGHNA and CDR2 is YSLEER. This CDR3 region has 15 residues. The V gene lost 1 base and the J gene lost 5 bases, with 15 bases spanning the gap. In DNA form, the CDR3 reads TGCGCCAGCAGCCAAGTAGGTAACAGGGCCCACGAGCAGTACTTC. It is translated as CASSQVGNRAHEQYF.

This rearrangement joins TRBV29-1 to TRBJ1-2, with 9 positions matching TRBD1. J gave up 2 bases and V 5 bases, and 3 bases lay outside the gene matches. CDR1 SQVTM and CDR2 ANQGSEA come from the germline V gene. CDR3 size: 13 residues. This CDR3 reads CSVWTGANYGYTF. CDR3 DNA sequence: TGCAGCGTTTGGACAGGGGCCAACTATGGCTACACCTTC.

This chain connects TRBV6-1 to TRBJ2-2; TRBD1 agrees at 8 bases. After removal of 5 bases from V and 4 bases from J, the junction contained 6 bases not matched to a gene. CDR3 length equals 15 residues. The germline V gene encodes CDR1 MNHNS and CDR2 SASEGT. The CDR3 DNA follows: TGTGCCAGCAGTCTGTGGACAGGGACCACCGGGGAGCTGTTTTTT. Protein: CASSLWTGTTGELFF.

Turning to this clonotype: At one end, the junction sequence differs from germline, possibly due to a read error. V gene TRBV7-6 combines with J gene TRBJ2-3; D not certain. Germline CDR1 SGHVS, CDR2 FNYEAQ. The CDR3 is made up of 15 amino acids. DNA of the CDR3: TGTGCCTGCAGCTTAGTAGTGGGTCGCACAGATACGCAGTATTTT. The encoded protein is CACSLVVGRTDTQYF.

This clonotype was observed a few times. The V gene is TRBV13, the J gene TRBJ2-7; the D call may be TRBD1 or TRBD2 (5 bases each). The CDR3 is made up of 16 amino acids. V lost 5 bases and J 4 bases, leaving 21 bases between the germline ends. Germline assignment: CDR1 PRHDT and CDR2 FYEKMQ (reference sequence). The DNA for the CDR3 is TGTGCCAGCAGCCCTGGGACGCCCGCCGTGGGGTACGAGCAGTACTTC. Amino acid sequence: CASSPGTPAVGYEQYF.

V usage is TRBV12-3 or TRBV12-4 and J usage is TRBJ2-3; D gene ambiguous. Trimming stripped 4 bases from V and 5 bases from J, with 4 bases between. The CDR3 sequence is 11 residues long. The CDR3 nucleotides are TGTGCCAGCAGTTGGATAGATACGCAGTATTTT. It encodes CASSWIDTQYF.

The genes are TRBV11-2 and TRBJ2-2, with 10 nucleotides matching TRBD2. Germline CDR1 SGHAT, CDR2 FQNNGV. CDR3 size: 15 residues. The ends lost 5 bases at V and 5 bases at J; junction bases unmatched: 5. As DNA, the CDR3 is TGTGCCAGCAGCACCTGGACTAGCGGAACCGGGGAGCTGTTTTTT. It codes for CASSTWTSGTGELFF. The complete variable domain, with remaining parts taken from reference TRBV11-2 and TRBJ2-2, reads EAGVAQSPRYKIIEKRQSVAFWCNPISGHATLYWYQQILGQGPKLLIQFQNNGVVDDSQLPKDRFSAERLKGVDSTLKIQPAKLEDSAVYLCASSTWTSGTGELFFGEGSRLTVL.

The V call is TRBV24-1, the J call TRBJ1-1, with no clear D. Trimming left V 2 bases short and J 1 base short, with 1 base between. This CDR3 region has 12 residues. Germline CDR1 and CDR2: KGHDR and SFDVKD. The CDR3 sequence: CATSDWNTEAFF. The DNA for the CDR3 is TGTGCCACCAGTGATTGGAACACTGAAGCTTTCTTT.

This clonotype showed up just a few times. The chain couples TRBV6-1 to TRBJ2-3; D might be TRBD2 (6 bases). V lost 7 bases, J lost 3 bases, and 11 bases lay in between. CDR1 and CDR2 from the germline V gene are MNHNS and SASEGT. CDR3 length: 13 amino acids. The CDR3 region has the DNA TGTGCCAGCACTCCCGGGAGTACAGATACGCAGTATTTT. Translation gives CASTPGSTDTQYF.

The V call is TRBV7-9, the J call TRBJ2-2, with unresolved D. The CDR3 runs to 15 residues. Germline V gene data show CDR1 as SEHNR and CDR2 as FQNEAQ (reference sequence). Trimming shortened V by 5 bases and J by 3 bases, and 13 bases separated the two germline ends. Here the CDR3 DNA reads TGTGCCAGCAGCCCCTACCCATTATACACCGGGGAGCTGTTTTTT. Protein product: CASSPYPLYTGELFF. Drawing the rest from reference TRBV7-9 and TRBJ2-2, the complete variable domain is DTGVSQNPRHKITKRGQNVTFRCDPISEHNRLYWYRQTLGQGPEFLTYFQNEAQLEKSRLLSDRFSAERPKGSFSTLEIQRTEQGDSAMYLCASSPYPLYTGELFFGEGSRLTVL.

This clonotype was seen at least ten times. The chain joins TRBV7-2 to TRBJ2-1; 11 positions match TRBD2. J gave up 7 bases and V 1 base, and 0 bases lay outside the gene matches. The CDR3 is 14 residues long. Germline V gene data show CDR1 as SGHTA and CDR2 as FQGNSA. The CDR3 protein is CASSLGTSGNEQFF. The CDR3 DNA is TGTGCCAGCAGCTTAGGGACTAGCGGGAATGAGCAGTTCTTC.

CDR3 DNA sequence: TGTGCCAGCAGTTATATGGACAGCCTTAGCTCCTACGAGCAGTACTTC. Translated: CASSYMDSLSSYEQYF. The gene calls are TRBV28 and TRBJ2-7; a possible D gene is TRBD1 (6 bases). The CDR3 consists of 16 residues. The V gene's germline CDR1 is MDHEN and CDR2 SYDVKM. The V end was cut by 4 bases, the J end by 0 bases, with 16 bases between.

This clonotype was seen a few times. The rearrangement uses TRBV28 and TRBJ2-1; 7 bases line up with TRBD1. The CDR3 covers 15 residues. Germline V CDR1 and CDR2: MDHEN, SYDVKM. J lost 4 bases, V lost 3 bases, and 6 bases had no gene match. CDR3: CASSLSGGLYNEQFF. CDR3 DNA sequence: TGTGCCAGCAGTTTGTCAGGGGGATTATACAATGAGCAGTTCTTC.

This clonotype was recorded many times. This rearrangement joins TRBV6-2 or TRBV6-3 to TRBJ1-5; D might be TRBD1 (5 bases). Germline values: CDR1 MNHEY, CDR2 SVGEGT. CDR3 size: 20 residues. Trimming shortened V by 6 bases and J by 3 bases, and 30 bases separated the two germline ends. Here the CDR3 DNA reads TGTGCCAGCAGCGGACAATTAGAGACAAGGGACCTTATAGACAATCAGCCCCAGCATTTT. Encoded protein: CASSGQLETRDLIDNQPQHF.

Only a few counts were recorded for this clonotype. The gene calls are TRBV12-3 or TRBV12-4 and TRBJ1-5, with 10 bases fitting TRBD1. This CDR3 has 17 amino acids. The V gene end was trimmed by 6 bases and the J gene end by 3 bases; junction bases not matched to a gene: 11. CDR3 loop: CASSEPGTGALNQPQHF. Written as DNA, the CDR3 is TGTGCCAGCAGCGAGCCGGGGACAGGGGCTCTCAATCAGCCCCAGCATTTT.